One and the same sample provided the 11 T cell receptor beta chains below, sequenced in a study of OX40 agonist ivuxolimab in advanced cancers. TCRdb keeps only in-frame clones here, not all; method: immunoSEQ multiplex PCR. In the table there are approximately 61,000 clones, around 91% of which are singletons. Sequences were derived from CD4+ or CD8+ T cells sorted from blood, sampled in a trial of the OX40 agonist ivuxolimab. The receptor set was obtained from an adult with an advanced solid tumor such as melanoma, head and neck, liver or kidney cancer.

V gene TRBV7-6 combines with J gene TRBJ2-7; D is possibly TRBD1 (5 bases). Trimming took 3 bases from V and 4 from J, leaving 7 bases between them. Germline V CDR1 and CDR2: SGHVS, FNYEAQ. The CDR3 contains 12 residues. The CDR3 reads CASSFTGYEQYF. The CDR3, as DNA: TGTGCCAGCAGCTTTACAGGTTACGAGCAGTACTTC.

J is TRBJ1-4 and V is TRBV7-9; 9 bases are shared with TRBD1. The CDR3 loop spans 14 amino acids. V lost 5 bases, J lost 7 bases, and 5 bases stayed unmatched. Germline values: CDR1 SEHNR, CDR2 FQNEAQ (reference sequence). The CDR3 nucleotides are TGTGCCAGCAGCGCACCGGGACAGGGTGAAAAACTGTTTTTT. This codes for CASSAPGQGEKLFF.

This chain connects TRBV21-1 to TRBJ1-2; the D call of TRBD1 is as the table states it, not checked on the DNA. TRBV21-1 counts as a pseudogene. The CDR3 consists of 18 residues. The CDR3 DNA follows: TGTGCCAGCAGCAAATTACCCCCGGGACAGGGGGAAATCGATGGCTACACCTTC. It is translated as CASSKLPPGQGEIDGYTF.

V usage is TRBV6-1 and J usage is TRBJ2-5, with a weak D call TRBD1 (6 bases). Germline-derived CDR1 and CDR2 are MNHNS and SASEGT. The CDR3 has 13 amino acids. Trimming left V 6 bases short and J 5 bases short, with 13 bases between. The CDR3 protein is CASRQGLGETQYF. The CDR3 DNA reads TGTGCCAGCAGACAGGGTCTTGGGGAGACCCAGTACTTC.

The rearrangement joins TRBV11-2 to TRBJ2-6; D remains ambiguous. V lost 5 bases and J lost 5, with 22 bases in between. CDR3 length: 18 residues. The germline gives CDR1 SGHAT, CDR2 FQNNGV. For the CDR3, the DNA is TGTGCCAGCAGCCACTTAACCAAGCAACAAAGTCGGGCCAACGTCCTGACTTTC. This sequence encodes CASSHLTKQQSRANVLTF.

V and J are TRBV9 and TRBJ1-2; D gene uncertain. In germline, CDR1 is SGDLS, CDR2 YYNGEE. The CDR3 has 15 residues. Trimming removed 5 bases from V and 9 bases from J, with 23 bases in between. The chain's CDR3 is CASRAGLNSVGSYTF. The DNA for the CDR3 is TGTGCCAGCAGAGCGGGCCTAAACAGCGTCGGTAGCTACACCTTC.

The chain couples TRBV5-1 to TRBJ2-1; 7 nucleotides agree with TRBD1. CDR1 and CDR2 (germline): SGHRS, YFSETQ. V dropped 2 bases and J dropped 9; count of bases not matched to a gene: 8. This CDR3 spans 14 amino acids. The CDR3 region is CASSFLDRSVEQFF. The CDR3 DNA reads as TGCGCCAGCAGCTTCCTGGACAGGTCGGTTGAGCAGTTCTTC. Combining the CDR3 with reference TRBV5-1 and TRBJ2-1 gives the whole variable domain KAGVTQTPRYLIKTRGQQVTLSCSPISGHRSVSWYQQTPGQGLQFLFEYFSETQRNKGNFPGRFSGRQFSNSRSEMNVSTLELGDSALYLCASSFLDRSVEQFFGPGTRLTVL.

A single count supports this clone. The chain uses TRBV28 and TRBJ2-5; 11 bases map to TRBD2. Germline CDR1 is MDHEN and CDR2 is SYDVKM. Unmatched junction bases numbered 14, after V lost 3 bases and J lost 5 bases. This CDR3 comprises 18 residues. The CDR3 reads CASSLWETSGSSFETQYF. As DNA, the CDR3 is TGTGCCAGCAGTTTGTGGGAAACTAGCGGGAGTTCTTTTGAGACCCAGTACTTC.

This chain joins TRBV27 and TRBJ1-1; possibly TRBD1 for D (5 bases). Germline CDR1 MNHEY, CDR2 SMNVEV (reference sequence). The CDR3 extends over 13 amino acids. The germline V and J ends were trimmed by 2 bases and 7 bases, with 11 bases remaining between them. The CDR3, as DNA: TGTGCCAGCAGTTTAGGGTCAGGGATTGAAGCTTTCTTT. Its protein product is CASSLGSGIEAFF.

This chain uses TRBV7-9 with TRBJ2-6; the D gene is possibly TRBD2 (5 bases). This CDR3 comprises 15 residues. Looked up from germline, CDR1 is SEHNR and CDR2 is FQNEAQ (reference sequence). Trimming took off 4 bases at V and 2 bases at J, with 9 bases between the two ends. The CDR3 spells CASSSSGPGANVLTF. CDR3 nucleotides: TGTGCCAGCAGCTCCAGCGGACCTGGGGCCAACGTCCTGACTTTC. The full variable domain, with the rest looked up from reference TRBV7-9 and TRBJ2-6, is DTGVSQNPRHKITKRGQNVTFRCDPISEHNRLYWYRQTLGQGPEFLTYFQNEAQLEKSRLLSDRFSAERPKGSFSTLEIQRTEQGDSAMYLCASSSSGPGANVLTFGAGSRLTVL.

The chain uses TRBV27 and TRBJ2-1; D is unresolved. This CDR3 spans 16 amino acids. The germline V and J ends were trimmed by 2 bases and 3 bases, with 14 bases remaining between them. In germline, CDR1 is MNHEY, CDR2 SMNVEV (reference sequence). CDR3 coding DNA: TGTGCCAGCAGTTTAAATAGGGTAGTCCTCTACAATGAGCAGTTCTTC. This translates into CASSLNRVVLYNEQFF.